The 9 T cell receptor beta chains below were found in one sample sequenced in a study of PD-1 blockade in classical Hodgkin lymphoma (dated by TCRdb to about 2020). The library was made by the immunoSEQ multiplex PCR assay. Sourced from immuneACCESS, this table was stored by TCRdb with only in-frame sequences that have V and J called. A share of the clones is absent; for the studies checked, an unresolved V gene accounts for under half, and the remainder has no known explanation. Present in this sample are about 24,000 clones, about four fifths of which were seen just once. The ten largest make up roughly 20% of the sample. This sample's time point label indicates: cycle 4 day 1 (C4D1), after six to seven weeks of nivolumab. Every trial patient had relapsed following autologous stem cell transplantation, and prior brentuximab vedotin exposure was what differed among cohorts A, B and C. Sequenced here: peripheral blood mononuclear cells (PBMCs), sampled before the fourth cycle of nivolumab. The origin of the receptors is a human donor with classical Hodgkin lymphoma.

The V call is TRBV7-2, the J call TRBJ2-5, with a possible D match to TRBD2 (5 bases). Germline V gene lookup returns CDR1 SGHTA and CDR2 FQGNSA. Trimming removed 4 bases from V and 11 bases from J, with 17 bases in between. CDR3 length equals 13 residues. The CDR3 bases are TGTGCCAGCAGCTCCTACCTAGCCCAGGAGCAGTACTTC. Protein product: CASSSYLAQEQYF.

The table lists this clone with a count of one. V usage is TRBV5-1 and J usage is TRBJ1-5; the D gene is possibly TRBD1 (5 bases). This CDR3 is built from 14 residues. V lost 3 bases and J lost 8, with 15 bases in between. Germline CDR1 is SGHRS and CDR2 is YFSETQ. The CDR3 DNA reads TGCGCCAGCAGCTCCAGACAGTCTCATGAGCCCCAGCATTTT. Translation: CASSSRQSHEPQHF.

The rearrangement links TRBV19 to TRBJ1-2, with a weak D call TRBD1 (6 bases). CDR1 is LNHDA, CDR2 SQIVND, per germline (reference sequence). Trimming took 3 bases from V and 5 from J, leaving 16 bases between them. There are 15 residues in the CDR3. CDR3 region: CASSMDTGLGYGYTF. The DNA for the CDR3 is TGTGCCAGTAGTATGGATACAGGGCTAGGGTATGGCTACACCTTC.

The J gene is TRBJ1-5, the V gene TRBV5-1, with D possibly matching TRBD1 (5 bases). Germline V gene sequence: CDR1 SGHRS, CDR2 YFSETQ. Trimming removed 0 bases from V and 6 bases from J, with 13 bases in between. This CDR3 has 15 residues. In DNA form, the CDR3 reads TGCGCCAGCAGCTTGGAGGGGAACCAAGCTCAGCCCCAGCATTTT. It translates to CASSLEGNQAQPQHF.

This CDR3 is CASNDRVQAFF. CDR3 DNA: TGTGCCAGCAACGACAGGGTACAAGCTTTCTTT. V and J are TRBV19 and TRBJ1-1; the match to TRBD1 covers 7 bases. The CDR3 is made up of 11 amino acids. V was pared by 9 bases and J by 9 bases, with 7 bases of the junction left unmatched. The V gene's germline CDR1 is LNHDA and CDR2 SQIVND (reference sequence).

The V and J genes are TRBV5-1 and TRBJ2-1; D possibly uses TRBD1 or TRBD2 (5 bases each). The CDR3 has 14 residues. Trimming cost V 0 bases and J 6 bases, with 10 bases left between them. Germline V CDR1 and CDR2: SGHRS, YFSETQ. This CDR3 is CASSLAPGLNEQFF. Here the CDR3 DNA reads TGCGCCAGCAGCTTGGCCCCGGGGCTCAATGAGCAGTTCTTC.

V usage is TRBV19 and J usage is TRBJ2-1, with D uncertain. CDR3 length equals 17 residues. Germline-derived CDR1 and CDR2 are LNHDA and SQIVND (reference sequence). The ends were cut back, 2 bases at V and 1 base at J, with 15 bases in the middle. The CDR3 sequence is CASSIPPYRGSYNEQFF. For the CDR3, the DNA is TGTGCCAGTAGTATACCCCCCTATCGTGGTTCCTACAATGAGCAGTTCTTC.

V gene TRBV18 combines with J gene TRBJ1-4; 7 nucleotides match TRBD1. V shed 5 bases and J 4 bases; nucleotides not matched to a gene: 7. The V gene's germline CDR1 is KGHSH and CDR2 LQKENI. The CDR3 extends over 15 amino acids. CDR3 sequence: CASSEDRLGNEKLFF. The CDR3, as DNA: TGTGCCAGCTCAGAGGACAGGCTTGGTAATGAAAAACTGTTTTTT.

The V and J genes are TRBV7-6 and TRBJ1-1; no clear D gene. The CDR3 is 13 residues long. The ends were cut back, 1 base at V and 1 base at J, with 4 bases in the middle. The germline gives CDR1 SGHVS, CDR2 FNYEAQ. CDR3 DNA: TGTGCCAGCAGCTTAGATGAGAACACTGAAGCTTTCTTT. Translating it yields CASSLDENTEAFF.